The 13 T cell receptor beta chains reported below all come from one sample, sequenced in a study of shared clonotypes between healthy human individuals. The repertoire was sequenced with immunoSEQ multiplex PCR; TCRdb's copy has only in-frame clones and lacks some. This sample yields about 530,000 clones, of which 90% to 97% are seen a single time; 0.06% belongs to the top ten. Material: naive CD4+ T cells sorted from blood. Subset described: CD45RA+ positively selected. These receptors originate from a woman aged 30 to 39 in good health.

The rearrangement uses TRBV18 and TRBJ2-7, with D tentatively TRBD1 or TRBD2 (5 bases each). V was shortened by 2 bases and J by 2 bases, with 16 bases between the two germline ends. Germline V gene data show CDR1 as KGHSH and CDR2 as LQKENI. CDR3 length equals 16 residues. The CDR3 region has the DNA TGTGCCAGCTCACCAATCCCCCGGGACCCAGCCTACGAGCAGTACTTC. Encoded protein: CASSPIPRDPAYEQYF.

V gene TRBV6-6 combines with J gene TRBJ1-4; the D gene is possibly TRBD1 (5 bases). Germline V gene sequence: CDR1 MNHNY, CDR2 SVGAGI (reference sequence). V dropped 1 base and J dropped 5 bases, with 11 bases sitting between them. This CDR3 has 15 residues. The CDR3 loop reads CASSYWDGWNEKLFF. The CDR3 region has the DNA TGTGCCAGCAGTTACTGGGACGGCTGGAATGAAAAACTGTTTTTT.

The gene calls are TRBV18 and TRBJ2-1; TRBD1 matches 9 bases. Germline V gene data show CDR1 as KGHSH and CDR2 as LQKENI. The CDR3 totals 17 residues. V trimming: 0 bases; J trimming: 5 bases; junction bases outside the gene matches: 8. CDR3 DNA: TGTGCCAGCTCACCACCAGGGGACAGGGTTATTGACAATGAGCAGTTCTTC. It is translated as CASSPPGDRVIDNEQFF.

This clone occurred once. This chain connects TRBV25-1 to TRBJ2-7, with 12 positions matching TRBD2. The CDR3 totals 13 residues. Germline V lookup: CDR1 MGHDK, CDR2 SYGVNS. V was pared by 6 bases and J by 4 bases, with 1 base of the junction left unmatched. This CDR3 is CASRTSGSYEQYF. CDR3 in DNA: TGTGCCAGCAGGACTAGCGGGAGTTACGAGCAGTACTTC.

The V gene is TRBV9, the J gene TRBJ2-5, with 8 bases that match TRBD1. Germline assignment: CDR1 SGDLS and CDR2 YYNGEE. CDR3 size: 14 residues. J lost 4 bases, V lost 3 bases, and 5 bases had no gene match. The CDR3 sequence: CASSATGTGETQYF. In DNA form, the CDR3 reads TGTGCCAGCAGCGCAACCGGGACAGGAGAGACCCAGTACTTC.

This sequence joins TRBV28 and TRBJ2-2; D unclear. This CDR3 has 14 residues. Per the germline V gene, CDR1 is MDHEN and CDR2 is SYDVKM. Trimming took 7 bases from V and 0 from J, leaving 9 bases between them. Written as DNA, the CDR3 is TGTGCCAGCACCCGTCCCCCGAACACCGGGGAGCTGTTTTTT. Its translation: CASTRPPNTGELFF.

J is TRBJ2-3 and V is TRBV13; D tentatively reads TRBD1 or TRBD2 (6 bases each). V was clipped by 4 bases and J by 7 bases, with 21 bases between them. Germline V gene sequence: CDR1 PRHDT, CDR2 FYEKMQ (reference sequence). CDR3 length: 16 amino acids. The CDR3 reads CASSSGGAGALHTQYF. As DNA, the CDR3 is TGTGCCAGCAGCTCCGGGGGTGCAGGGGCCCTCCATACGCAGTATTTT.

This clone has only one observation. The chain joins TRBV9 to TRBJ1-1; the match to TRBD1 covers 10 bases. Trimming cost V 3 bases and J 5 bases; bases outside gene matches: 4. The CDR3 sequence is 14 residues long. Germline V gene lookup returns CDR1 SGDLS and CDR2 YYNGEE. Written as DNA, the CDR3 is TGTGCCAGCAGCGCGACAGGGGGCGGAACTGAAGCTTTCTTT. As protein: CASSATGGGTEAFF.

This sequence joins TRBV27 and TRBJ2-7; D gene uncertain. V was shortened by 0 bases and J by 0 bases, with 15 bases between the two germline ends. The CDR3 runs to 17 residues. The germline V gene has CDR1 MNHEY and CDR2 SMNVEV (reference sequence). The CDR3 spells CASSLSIKEGSSYEQYF. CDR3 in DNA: TGTGCCAGCAGTTTATCGATAAAGGAAGGTTCCTCCTACGAGCAGTACTTC.

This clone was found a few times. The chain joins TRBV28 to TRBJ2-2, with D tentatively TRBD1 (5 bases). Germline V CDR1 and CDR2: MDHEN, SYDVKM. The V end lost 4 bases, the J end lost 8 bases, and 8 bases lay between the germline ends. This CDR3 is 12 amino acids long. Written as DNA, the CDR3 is TGTGCCAGCAGTTCCCCAGGGGGGGAGCTGTTTTTT. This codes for CASSSPGGELFF.

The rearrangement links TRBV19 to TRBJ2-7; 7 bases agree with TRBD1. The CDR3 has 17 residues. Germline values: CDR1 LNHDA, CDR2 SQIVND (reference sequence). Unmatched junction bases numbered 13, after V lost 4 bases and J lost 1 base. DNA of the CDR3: TGTGCCAGTAGTAAAAGTTCCGGGACAGTGCAATCCTACGAGCAGTACTTC. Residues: CASSKSSGTVQSYEQYF.

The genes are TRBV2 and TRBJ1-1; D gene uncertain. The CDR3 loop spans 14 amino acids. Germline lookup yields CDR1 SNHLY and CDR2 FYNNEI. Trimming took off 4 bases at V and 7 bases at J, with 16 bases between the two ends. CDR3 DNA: TGTGCCAGCAGTGTTCCGCGGGGAACAAGTGAAGCTTTCTTT. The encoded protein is CASSVPRGTSEAFF.

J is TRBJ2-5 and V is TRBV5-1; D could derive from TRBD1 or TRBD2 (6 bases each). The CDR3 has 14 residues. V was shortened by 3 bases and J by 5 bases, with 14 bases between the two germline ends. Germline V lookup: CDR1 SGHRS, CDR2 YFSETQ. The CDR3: CASSSSGGGETQYF. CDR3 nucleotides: TGCGCCAGCAGCTCTTCAGGAGGGGGGGAGACCCAGTACTTC.